This passage covers 9 T cell receptor beta chains from one sample sequenced in a study of T cells in Graves' hyperthyroidism and ophthalmopathy (dated by TCRdb to the late 2010s). The library came from multiplex PCR. TCRdb shows the sequencer as Illumina HiSeq 2000. The TCR beta CDR3 regions were amplified from the RNA transcripts. The first round of RT-PCR for the TCR CDR3 was performed with the HTBI primer set and the Qiagen OneStep RT-PCR kit. TCRdb took the public reads, trimmed them with fastp at Q25, ran MiXCR for clone calling and kept in-frame beta chains. CDR3 protein sequences are deduplicated, and each keeps its most common genes and DNA. The sample table shows some 650,000 distinct CDR3 sequences, and more than 15% are seen once. Under 3.5% of the sample lies in the top ten. The sequencing sample was made of blood. Receptors originate from a woman aged 40 to 50 with Graves' ophthalmopathy.

V is TRBV10-3 and J is TRBJ2-5; 10 nucleotides match TRBD2. V gave up 4 bases and J gave up 2 bases; unmatched junction bases: 4. CDR1 is ENHRY, CDR2 SYGVKD, per germline. The CDR3 length is 15 residues. The CDR3 DNA follows: TGTGCCATCAGTGGTTTAGCGGGGGGACAAGAGACCCAGTACTTC. Protein sequence: CAISGLAGGQETQYF.

This clonotype came up once. The rearrangement uses TRBV6-5 and TRBJ1-2; maybe TRBD1 (6 bases). Germline V gives CDR1 MNHEY, CDR2 SVGAGI. V lost 3 bases and J 0 bases, leaving 20 bases between the germline ends. This CDR3 has 18 amino acids. Here the CDR3 DNA reads TGTGCCAGCAGTTATTCCCCCGCCCGGGACACCGCTAACTATGGCTACACCTTC. This sequence encodes CASSYSPARDTANYGYTF.

This clonotype occurred many times. J is TRBJ2-3 and V is TRBV12-3 or TRBV12-4, with D perhaps matching TRBD1 or TRBD2 (5 bases each). V was pared by 5 bases and J by 3 bases, with 15 bases between. This CDR3 contains 15 residues. The DNA for the CDR3 is TGTGCCAGCAGTCCCGAGGCAGGGAGAACAGATACGCAGTATTTT. It is translated as CASSPEAGRTDTQYF.

In its sample, this clonotype was seen a few times. V is TRBV10-3 and J is TRBJ2-1; a weak D match, TRBD2 (6 bases). Germline lookup yields CDR1 ENHRY and CDR2 SYGVKD. CDR3 length: 18 amino acids. Deletions cut 3 bases from V and 0 bases from J, with 18 bases between. This CDR3 is CAISDSPLAGSSYNEQFF. CDR3 DNA sequence: TGTGCCATCAGTGATTCCCCCTTGGCGGGGAGCTCCTACAATGAGCAGTTCTTC.

The V gene is TRBV3-1, the J gene TRBJ2-5; 12 nucleotides match TRBD2. The V gene's germline CDR1 is LGHDT and CDR2 YNNKEL (reference sequence). V was pared by 4 bases and J by 2 bases, with 5 bases of the junction left unmatched. The CDR3 totals 16 residues. The CDR3 DNA reads as TGTGCCAGCAGCCCTAGGACTAGCGGGGCGCAAGAGACCCAGTACTTC. Its translation is CASSPRTSGAQETQYF.

This clonotype was detected many times. This rearrangement joins TRBV28 to TRBJ2-1; the D is unclear. Germline V gene data show CDR1 as MDHEN and CDR2 as SYDVKM. The CDR3 totals 14 residues. V lost 3 bases and J 7 bases, leaving 13 bases between the germline ends. The CDR3 DNA follows: TGTGCCAGCAGTTTTATAGGATCTCGTAATGAGCAGTTCTTC. This codes for CASSFIGSRNEQFF.

This clonotype occurred many times. The chain has TRBV18 and TRBJ2-7, with TRBD1 matching 10 bases. This CDR3 has 16 residues. V dropped 5 bases and J dropped 6; count of bases not matched to a gene: 13. CDR1 is KGHSH and CDR2 is LQKENI in the germline V gene. The CDR3 region is CASSTDRGRLGLEQYF. The CDR3 DNA reads as TGTGCCAGCTCAACAGACAGGGGGCGATTGGGTCTCGAGCAGTACTTC.

This clonotype appeared a few times. The CDR3 protein is CASSALYREAEAFF. The CDR3, as DNA: TGTGCCAGCAGTGCTCTTTACAGGGAGGCTGAAGCTTTCTTT. The chain uses TRBV2 and TRBJ1-1, with a possible D match to TRBD1 (6 bases). The CDR3 totals 14 residues. Trimming removed 4 bases from V and 6 bases from J, with 15 bases in between. CDR1 SNHLY and CDR2 FYNNEI come from the germline V gene.

The J gene is TRBJ2-2, the V gene TRBV6-1; 8 bases are shared with TRBD2. CDR3 length: 15 amino acids. CDR1 MNHNS and CDR2 SASEGT come from the germline V gene. V gave up 6 bases and J gave up 6 bases; unmatched junction bases: 9. The DNA for the CDR3 is TGTGCCAGCAGCTTAAGCGGGAGCGGCCCCGGGGAGCTGTTTTTT. Its protein product is CASSLSGSGPGELFF.